The 21 T cell receptor beta chains presented below share a single source sample, sequenced in a study of T cells in Graves' hyperthyroidism and ophthalmopathy. TCR beta CDR3 sequences were amplified from RNA transcripts. With the HTBI primer set, the TCR CDR3 went through a first round of RT-PCR. TCRdb called the multiplex PCR reads again in MiXCR, with one record for every CDR3 protein. Among about 400,000 distinct CDR3 sequences listed, around 16% were seen once. The sequencing input was blood. Source of these receptors: a woman between 18 and 29 years old with Graves' hyperthyroidism.

This clonotype was seen many times. The chain uses TRBV6-6 and TRBJ2-7, with D perhaps TRBD1 or TRBD2 (5 bases each). The length of the CDR3 is 19 residues. The germline V gene encodes CDR1 MNHNY and CDR2 SVGAGI (reference sequence). V dropped 0 bases and J dropped 5 bases, with 26 bases sitting between them. CDR3 region: CASSYSAGAIRQGSNEQYF. CDR3 coding DNA: TGTGCCAGCAGTTACTCGGCGGGTGCGATTCGGCAGGGTTCCAACGAGCAGTACTTC.

V is TRBV6-2 or TRBV6-3 and J is TRBJ2-3; 7 nucleotides agree with TRBD2. CDR1 and CDR2 from the germline V gene are MNHEY and SVGEGT. Trimming took 5 bases from V and 0 from J; bases not matched to a gene: 5. The CDR3 runs 15 residues. The CDR3 nucleotides are TGTGCCAGCAGTGTAACTAGCGAGAGCACAGATACGCAGTATTTT. Protein product: CASSVTSESTDTQYF.

In this sample, this clonotype turned up many times. V is TRBV19 and J is TRBJ2-3; 11 nucleotides match TRBD2. V lost 3 bases, J lost 6 bases, and 5 bases stayed unmatched. CDR1 is LNHDA and CDR2 is SQIVND in the germline V gene (reference sequence). This CDR3 has 15 residues. The CDR3, as DNA: TGTGCCAGTAGTATCACTAGCGGGGGTTTTGATACGCAGTATTTT. It encodes CASSITSGGFDTQYF.

Ten or more counts support this clonotype. The chain carries TRBV24-1 and TRBJ2-3; 7 nucleotides line up with TRBD1. The germline V gene encodes CDR1 KGHDR and CDR2 SFDVKD. Trimming removed 2 bases from V and 4 bases from J; junction bases left unmatched: 2. This CDR3 has 14 residues. CDR3 DNA: TGTGCCACCAGTGATTCAACAGGGGCAGATACGCAGTATTTT. Translated, it gives CATSDSTGADTQYF.

This clonotype was counted a few times. The chain couples TRBV9 to TRBJ1-3, with 8 bases that match TRBD1. V was clipped by 1 base and J by 3 bases; unmatched bases: 0. The CDR3 runs 14 residues. Per germline, CDR1 SGDLS and CDR2 YYNGEE. Written as DNA, the CDR3 is TGTGCCAGCAGCGTAACAGGGGGTGGAAACACCATATATTTT. Translating it yields CASSVTGGGNTIYF.

A few counts support this clonotype. The rearrangement uses TRBV30 and TRBJ1-5; 7 bases are a match to TRBD1. The V gene end was trimmed by 2 bases and the J gene end by 4 bases; junction bases not matched to a gene: 5. CDR3 size: 14 residues. Germline V gene data show CDR1 as GTSNPN and CDR2 as SVGIG (reference sequence). Written as DNA, the CDR3 is TGTGCCTGGAGTATTGGGACAGTTAATCAGCCCCAGCATTTT. The encoded protein is CAWSIGTVNQPQHF.

As to this clonotype: A much more abundant neighbour one base away suggests this may be a read error. The chain is built from TRBV3-1 and TRBJ2-3; 8 bases are shared with TRBD2. Germline V gene data show CDR1 as LGHDT and CDR2 as YNNKEL (reference sequence). CDR3 size: 14 residues. CDR3 nucleotides: TGTACCAGCAGCCTCGGAAGTAGCGGGGCTACGCAGTATTTT. This sequence encodes CTSSLGSSGATQYF.

This clonotype came up a few times. V is TRBV12-3 or TRBV12-4 and J is TRBJ1-3, with a tentative D call TRBD1 (5 bases). V lost 6 bases and J 0 bases, leaving 12 bases between the germline ends. CDR3 length: 15 amino acids. CDR3 amino acids: CASSGDSRSGNTIYF. CDR3 sequence (DNA): TGTGCCAGCAGCGGGGACTCGCGCTCTGGAAACACCATATATTTT.

This clonotype was seen at least ten times. J is TRBJ2-7 and V is TRBV7-3, with D tentatively TRBD2 (6 bases). The germline V gene has CDR1 SGHTA and CDR2 FQGTGA. The CDR3 is 15 amino acids. V lost 3 bases and J 1 base, leaving 13 bases between the germline ends. CDR3 sequence (DNA): TGTGCCAGCAGCTTGGACGGGGGTGGGTCCTACGAGCAGTACTTC. This codes for CASSLDGGGSYEQYF.

This clonotype showed up many times. This chain links TRBV7-2 with TRBJ2-3, with 13 bases that match TRBD2. The CDR3 length is 15 residues. Per the germline V gene, CDR1 is SGHTA and CDR2 is FQGNSA. Trimming took 5 bases from V and 5 from J; bases not matched to a gene: 4. The CDR3: CASSAGLAGVDTQYF. The CDR3 region has the DNA TGTGCCAGCAGCGCAGGACTAGCGGGGGTAGATACGCAGTATTTT.

The rearrangement uses TRBV4-1 and TRBJ2-7, with 11 bases aligning to TRBD1. CDR1 and CDR2 from the germline V gene are MGHRA and YSYEKL. Trimming cost V 2 bases and J 3 bases; bases outside gene matches: 3. CDR3 length: 15 residues. Here the CDR3 reads CASSQRTGGGYEQYF. The CDR3 DNA reads TGCGCCAGCAGCCAACGGACAGGGGGCGGCTACGAGCAGTACTTC.

The genes are TRBV7-8 and TRBJ2-1; D is possibly TRBD2 (6 bases). The germline gives CDR1 SGHVS, CDR2 FQNEAQ. The V gene lost 7 bases and the J gene lost 4 bases, with 17 bases spanning the gap. The CDR3 is made up of 15 amino acids. The CDR3 sequence: CASTRVASVYNEQFF. The CDR3 DNA follows: TGTGCCAGCACCCGGGTTGCTAGCGTATACAATGAGCAGTTCTTC.

This clonotype was seen ten or more times. The chain uses TRBV5-8 and TRBJ1-6, with 9 bases identical to TRBD1. CDR3 length: 15 amino acids. Trimming at V came to 2 bases and at J to 10 bases, leaving 7 bases not matched to a gene. Germline CDR1 is SGHTS and CDR2 is YDEGEE. The DNA for the CDR3 is TGTGCCAGCAGCTTAGGACAGGGGTTTCGGTCACCCCTCCACTTT. Its protein is CASSLGQGFRSPLHF.

At least ten counts were recorded for this clonotype. The CDR3: CASSLMEGGEQYF. The CDR3 DNA follows: TGTGCCAGCAGCTTAATGGAAGGGGGCGAGCAGTACTTC. V and J are TRBV7-3 and TRBJ2-7, with a possible D match to TRBD1 (6 bases). The CDR3 has 13 amino acids. Trimming left V 1 base short and J 6 bases short, with 10 bases between. From germline, CDR1 is SGHTA and CDR2 FQGTGA.

The V gene is TRBV19, the J gene TRBJ2-7; D tentatively reads TRBD1 or TRBD2 (5 bases each). Looked up from germline, CDR1 is LNHDA and CDR2 is SQIVND (reference sequence). V was clipped by 5 bases and J by 1 base, with 9 bases between them. CDR3 size: 13 residues. The CDR3 nucleotides read TGTGCCAGTAGTGGGACGGAGTCCTACGAGCAGTACTTC. Its protein product is CASSGTESYEQYF. Based on the CDR3 plus reference TRBV19 and TRBJ2-7, the full variable domain is DGGITQSPKYLFRKEGQNVTLSCEQNLNHDAMYWYRQDPGQGLRLIYYSQIVNDFQKGDIAEGYSVSREKKESFPLTVTSAQKNPTAFYLCASSGTESYEQYFGPGTRLTVT.

Ten or more counts support this clonotype. The gene calls are TRBV5-1 and TRBJ2-1; 9 bases are a match to TRBD2. The CDR3 runs to 16 residues. CDR1 is SGHRS, CDR2 YFSETQ, per germline. Germline trimming cut 4 bases from V and 6 bases from J; bases unmatched to any gene: 11. The CDR3 spells CASSPGGAGGRNEQFF. CDR3 DNA: TGCGCCAGCAGCCCGGGGGGGGCGGGAGGGCGCAATGAGCAGTTCTTC.

The chain combines TRBV11-3 with TRBJ2-1; TRBD1 agrees at 7 bases. This CDR3 contains 13 residues. V was clipped by 7 bases and J by 4 bases; unmatched bases: 4. CDR1 SGHNT and CDR2 YENEEA come from the germline V gene. The CDR3 region has the DNA TGTGCCAGCAAAAGGGACAGTTACAATGAGCAGTTCTTC. This sequence encodes CASKRDSYNEQFF.

V usage is TRBV5-1 and J usage is TRBJ1-2; 12 nucleotides match TRBD1. Trimming cost V 0 bases and J 4 bases; bases outside gene matches: 4. Germline V gene sequence: CDR1 SGHRS, CDR2 YFSETQ. The CDR3 runs 16 residues. CDR3 in DNA: TGCGCCAGCAGCTTGGCCGGGACAGGGGGCTTCTATGGCTACACCTTC. It specifies CASSLAGTGGFYGYTF.

This clonotype was seen at least ten times. The chain employs TRBV3-1 and TRBJ1-2; D gene unclear. The CDR3 runs 13 residues. The ends were cut back, 0 bases at V and 8 bases at J, with 10 bases in the middle. Germline V CDR1 and CDR2: LGHDT, YNNKEL (reference sequence). The CDR3 here is CASSQDLLGGYTF. CDR3 coding DNA: TGTGCCAGCAGCCAAGACTTGTTGGGCGGCTACACCTTC.

This clonotype was counted many times. The chain uses TRBV6-1 and TRBJ2-1; 8 nucleotides agree with TRBD1. Looked up from germline, CDR1 is MNHNS and CDR2 is SASEGT. The CDR3 sequence is 14 residues long. Unmatched junction bases numbered 13, after V lost 10 bases and J lost 8 bases. The CDR3 loop is CATSTGQGAHEQFF. CDR3 bases: TGTGCCACCTCGACGGGCCAGGGGGCCCATGAGCAGTTCTTC.

Concerning this clonotype: This may come from a read error, since a much larger clone is one base off. Likely a read error: the CDR3 ends without its conserved phenylalanine or tryptophan. The chain combines TRBV19 with TRBJ2-5; no firm D call. This CDR3 comprises 11 residues. CDR1 and CDR2 from the germline V gene are LNHDA and SQIVND (reference sequence). Trimming took off 7 bases at V and 5 bases at J, with 8 bases between the two ends. The CDR3 is CASTQEETQYY. CDR3 nucleotides: TGTGCCAGTACCCAGGAGGAGACCCAGTACTAC.